The rows below give T cell receptor beta chains drawn from one sample of a study of blood T cell repertoires in COVID-19. TCRdb keeps only in-frame clones here, not all; method: immunoSEQ multiplex PCR. The repertoire has 330,000 or so clones, around nine tenths of them found once; the top ten carry about 3.9%. Sequencing was done on a sample of peripheral blood. The receptors originated from a woman aged 55-69 years with COVID-19, enrolled during active disease. CDR3s include the opening cysteine and the closing phenylalanine or tryptophan. A D gene is named only where the DNA matches it firmly. A clone size is listed for some rows: how often the clone was seen (once, few, many), or a class if it is expanded.

V gene	clone size	D gene	J gene	CDR3 length	CDR3 protein	CDR3 DNA
TRBV4-1	NA	NA	TRBJ1-2	15	CASSQGPLSNYGYTF	TGCGCCAGCAGCCAGGGCCCTTTATCTAACTATGGCTACACCTTC
TRBV20-1	NA	TRBD1	TRBJ2-7	14	CSASTATGGYEQYF	TGCAGTGCTAGTACCGCGACAGGGGGTTACGAGCAGTACTTC
TRBV2	NA	NA	TRBJ1-1	15	CASRNRGGVGTEAFF	TGTGCCAGCAGGAACCGAGGGGGGGTGGGCACTGAAGCTTTCTTT
TRBV19	NA	NA	TRBJ1-5	13	CASSTGYSQPQHF	TGTGCCAGTAGTACAGGGTATTCACAGCCCCAGCATTTT
TRBV28	NA	NA	TRBJ2-1	12	CASSLVGQEQFF	TGTGCCAGCAGTTTAGTCGGACAGGAGCAGTTCTTC
TRBV5-1	once	NA	TRBJ1-1	15	CASSLVWGGDTEAFF	TGCGCCAGCAGCTTGGTTTGGGGAGGAGACACTGAAGCTTTCTTT
TRBV19	NA	NA	TRBJ1-2	13	CASTRGANYGYTF	TGTGCCAGTACTAGGGGTGCTAACTATGGCTACACCTTC
TRBV6-5	many	NA	TRBJ1-1	13	CASSYISQGSAFF	TGTGCCAGCAGTTACATATCGCAGGGTTCGGCTTTCTTT
TRBV3-1/TRBV3-2	NA	NA	TRBJ1-1	11	CASISGVEAFF	TGTGCCAGCATCTCAGGGGTTGAAGCTTTCTTT
TRBV5-1	once	NA	TRBJ2-6	14	CASSPVSGANVLTF	TGCGCCAGCAGCCCTGTCAGTGGGGCCAACGTCCTGACTTTC
TRBV19	NA	NA	TRBJ2-5	15	CASSIGGGRRETQYF	TGTGCCAGTAGTATAGGCGGGGGCCGTCGGGAGACCCAGTACTTC
TRBV11-1	NA	TRBD1	TRBJ2-1	15	CASSLARTGSDEQFF	TGTGCCAGCAGCTTAGCAAGGACAGGGTCGGATGAGCAGTTCTTC
TRBV2	NA	TRBD1	TRBJ2-4	15	CASSLTGAFKNIQYF	TGTGCCAGCAGTCTGACAGGGGCCTTCAAAAACATTCAGTACTTC
TRBV5-4	NA	NA	TRBJ2-2	16	CASSSEGTGDTGELFF	TGTGCCAGCAGCTCAGAAGGGACGGGGGACACCGGGGAGCTGTTTTTT
TRBV9	NA	TRBD1	TRBJ1-1	14	CASSKRGRDSEAFF	TGTGCCAGCAGCAAAAGGGGCAGGGACAGCGAAGCTTTCTTT
TRBV27	NA	TRBD1	TRBJ1-4	18	CASSLLGGQGITNEKLFF	TGTGCCAGCAGTCTATTAGGGGGACAGGGGATAACTAATGAAAAACTGTTTTTT
TRBV7-9	NA	TRBD2	TRBJ2-3	16	CASSLLAGGRHNTQYF	TGTGCCAGCAGCTTATTAGCGGGGGGGCGACACAATACGCAGTATTTT
TRBV18	NA	NA	TRBJ2-7	13	CASSPSGAYEQYF	TGTGCCAGCTCACCCTCCGGGGCCTACGAGCAGTACTTC
TRBV18	NA	TRBD1	TRBJ2-7	15	CASSPGTGGTYEQYF	TGTGCCAGCTCACCAGGGACAGGGGGCACCTACGAGCAGTACTTC
TRBV6-1	NA	NA	TRBJ1-2	14	CASSLEGGNNGYTF	TGTGCCAGCAGTTTGGAAGGAGGGAATAATGGCTACACCTTC